This T cell receptor (beta chain) was recorded in a study of blood T cell repertoires in COVID-19 (dated by TCRdb to about 2020). Regarding the study in general: Collaborator samples came from the United States, Italy and Spain and covered acute and convalescent phases of COVID-19. Where HLA class I and class II types were available, the types were taken from metadata supplied by the sample provider, not from assay-based typing. A de-identified subject ID, COVID-19 status, age in years and sex were almost always included in the sample metadata. The repertoires were released in a freely available public database meant as a resource for research on the immune response to SARS-CoV-2. The samples were drawn from the first 160 participants of the ongoing ImmuneRACE study and from some 1,300 subjects provided by 6 global collaborators. The prospective study material was composed of cDNA or gDNA derived from T cells, B-cell-depleted T cells, or PBMCs. Subjects who had been exposed to COVID-19, were actively infected with it, or had recovered from it provided the deeply sampled blood TCRbeta repertoires that made up the dataset. The study at large found these results: The amount of clinical and demographic metadata varied by source and participant and was provided uncurated.

The collaborating institutions used their own protocols to collect whole blood in K2EDTA tubes. For TCRbeta analysis, collaborators shipped samples in one of three forms: frozen whole blood, isolated PBMCs, or DNA extracted from either of those sample types. Concerning this clone itself: Its antigen remains unidentified. No base qualities exist here, and no much larger clone lies one base off it.

TCRbeta CDR3 regions were amplified from genomic DNA using the immunoSEQ Assay, a bias-controlled multiplex PCR. The original methods were these. The number of nucleated cells in each sample was estimated by amplification of reference gene primers within the assay. To quantify the absolute abundance of each unique TCRbeta CDR3 rearrangement, sequence reads were collapsed and filtered. For each sample, productive Simpson clonality was calculated as the square root of Simpson's diversity index over productive rearrangements. The immuneACCESS repertoire file appears here via TCRdb, limited to in-frame rearrangements. These files lack a portion of the clones; in checked studies, under half of the deficit traces to unresolved V genes, and the cause of the others is not known. V and J calls and clone size are as listed in that table; D and trimming were resolved from the DNA. This sample gives approximately 37,000 clones in total; about 85% of them show up just once. The ten largest clones add up to approximately 45% of the sample.

Including cysteine and phenylalanine, the CDR3 has 16 amino acids. The retained sequence is limited to the CDR3, 48 bases, with the frame set at the first base. Trimming removed 9 bases from V and 2 bases from J, leaving 20 bases between the germline ends. Taken from the germline V gene, the CDR1 and CDR2 loops are KGHDR and SFDVKD. Sequenced sample: peripheral blood. The clonotype originates from a man aged 55 to 70 with active or convalescent COVID-19. The chain employs TRBV24-1 and TRBJ2-3; a tentative D match to TRBD2 spans 6 bases. The CDR3 has the sequence CATAASDYPSTDTQYF. The sequence in DNA is TGTGCCACCGCGGCTAGCGATTACCCCTCCACAGATACGCAGTATTTT.